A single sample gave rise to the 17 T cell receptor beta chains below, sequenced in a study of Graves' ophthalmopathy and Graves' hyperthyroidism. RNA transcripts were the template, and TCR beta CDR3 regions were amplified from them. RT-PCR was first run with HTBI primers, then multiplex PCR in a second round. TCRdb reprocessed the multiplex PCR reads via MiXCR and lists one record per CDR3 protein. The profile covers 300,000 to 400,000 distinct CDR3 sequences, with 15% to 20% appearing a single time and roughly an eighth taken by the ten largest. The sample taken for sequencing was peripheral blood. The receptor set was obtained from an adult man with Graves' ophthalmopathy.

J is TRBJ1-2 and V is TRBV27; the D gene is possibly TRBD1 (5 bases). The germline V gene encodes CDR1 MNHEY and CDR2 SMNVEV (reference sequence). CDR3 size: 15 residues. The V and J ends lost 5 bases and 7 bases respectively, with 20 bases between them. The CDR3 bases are TGTGCCAGCAGTCGGGGGGACGCCGAGTCGGGTGGCTACACCTTC. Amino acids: CASSRGDAESGGYTF.

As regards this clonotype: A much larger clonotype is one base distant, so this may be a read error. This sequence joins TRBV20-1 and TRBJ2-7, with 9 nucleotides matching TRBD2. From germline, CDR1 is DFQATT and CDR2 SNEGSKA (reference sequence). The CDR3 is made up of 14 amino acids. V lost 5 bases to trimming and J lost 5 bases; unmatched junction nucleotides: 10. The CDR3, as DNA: TGCAGTGCTGCCCCGGGACTAGCAAGTGACGAGCAGTACTTC. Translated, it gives CSAAPGLASDEQYF.

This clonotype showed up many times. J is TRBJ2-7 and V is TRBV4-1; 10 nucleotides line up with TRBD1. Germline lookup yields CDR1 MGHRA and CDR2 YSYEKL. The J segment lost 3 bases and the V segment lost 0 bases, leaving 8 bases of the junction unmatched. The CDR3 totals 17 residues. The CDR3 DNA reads TGCGCCAGCAGCCAAGATCTTTCGTGGGACAGGGGCTACGAGCAGTACTTC. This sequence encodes CASSQDLSWDRGYEQYF.

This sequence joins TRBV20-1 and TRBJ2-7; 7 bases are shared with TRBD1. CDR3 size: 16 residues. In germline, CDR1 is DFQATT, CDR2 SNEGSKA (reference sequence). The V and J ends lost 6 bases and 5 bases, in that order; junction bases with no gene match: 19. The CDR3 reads CSATDREWVLPHEQYF. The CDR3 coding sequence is TGCAGTGCAACCGACAGGGAGTGGGTCCTACCTCACGAGCAGTACTTC.

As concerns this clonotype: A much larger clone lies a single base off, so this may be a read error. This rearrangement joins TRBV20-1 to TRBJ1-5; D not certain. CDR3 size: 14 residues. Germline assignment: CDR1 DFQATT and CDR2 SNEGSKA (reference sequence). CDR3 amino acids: CSAQPTYSYQPRHF. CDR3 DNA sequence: TGCAGTGCCCAGCCGACATATAGTTATCAGCCCCGGCATTTT.

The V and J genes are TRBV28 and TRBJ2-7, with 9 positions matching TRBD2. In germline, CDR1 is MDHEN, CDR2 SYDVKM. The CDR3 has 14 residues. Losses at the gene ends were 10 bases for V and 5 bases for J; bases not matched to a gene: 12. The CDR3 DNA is TGTGCCATCACCTCGGGACTAGCCGGTGACGAGCAGTACTTC. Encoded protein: CAITSGLAGDEQYF.

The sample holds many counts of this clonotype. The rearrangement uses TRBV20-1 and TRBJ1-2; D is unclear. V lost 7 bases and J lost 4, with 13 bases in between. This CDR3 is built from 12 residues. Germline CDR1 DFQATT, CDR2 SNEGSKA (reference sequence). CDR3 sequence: CSVNRRTYGYTF. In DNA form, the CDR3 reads TGCAGTGTTAACCGGAGAACCTATGGCTACACCTTC.

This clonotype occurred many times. This chain's CDR3 is CASSAGGWTEAFF. The CDR3 nucleotides read TGTGCCAGCAGCGCAGGGGGATGGACTGAAGCTTTCTTT. The gene calls are TRBV6-1 and TRBJ1-1; the match to TRBD1 covers 7 bases. Germline V lookup: CDR1 MNHNS, CDR2 SASEGT. V was pared by 6 bases and J by 5 bases, with 6 bases of the junction left unmatched. The CDR3 contains 13 residues.

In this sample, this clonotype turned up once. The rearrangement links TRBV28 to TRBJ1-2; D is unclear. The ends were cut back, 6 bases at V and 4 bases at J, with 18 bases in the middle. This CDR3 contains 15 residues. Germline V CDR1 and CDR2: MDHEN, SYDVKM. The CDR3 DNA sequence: TGTGCCAGCAGCCAATTGGTTGGCGTTCTCTATGGCTACACCTTC. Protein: CASSQLVGVLYGYTF.

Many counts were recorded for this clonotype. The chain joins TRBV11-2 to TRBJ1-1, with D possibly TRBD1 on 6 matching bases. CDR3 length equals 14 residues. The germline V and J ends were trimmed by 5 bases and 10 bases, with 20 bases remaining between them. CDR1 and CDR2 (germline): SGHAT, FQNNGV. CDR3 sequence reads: CASSPSGGAEGAFF. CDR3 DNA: TGTGCCAGCAGCCCTTCGGGGGGCGCCGAGGGAGCTTTCTTT.

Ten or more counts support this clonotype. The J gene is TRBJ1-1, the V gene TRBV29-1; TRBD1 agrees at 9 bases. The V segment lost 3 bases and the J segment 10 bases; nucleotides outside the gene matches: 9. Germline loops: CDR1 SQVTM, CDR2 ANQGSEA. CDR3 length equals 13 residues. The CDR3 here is CSVDIGQGIRAFF. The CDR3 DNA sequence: TGCAGCGTTGACATCGGACAGGGGATACGAGCTTTCTTT.

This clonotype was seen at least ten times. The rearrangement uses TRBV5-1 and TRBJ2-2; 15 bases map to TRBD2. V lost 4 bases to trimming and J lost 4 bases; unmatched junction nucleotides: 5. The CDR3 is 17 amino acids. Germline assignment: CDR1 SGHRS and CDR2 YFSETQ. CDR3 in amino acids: CASSKGLAGGFTGELFF. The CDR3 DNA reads TGCGCCAGCAGCAAGGGACTAGCGGGAGGATTCACCGGGGAGCTGTTTTTT.

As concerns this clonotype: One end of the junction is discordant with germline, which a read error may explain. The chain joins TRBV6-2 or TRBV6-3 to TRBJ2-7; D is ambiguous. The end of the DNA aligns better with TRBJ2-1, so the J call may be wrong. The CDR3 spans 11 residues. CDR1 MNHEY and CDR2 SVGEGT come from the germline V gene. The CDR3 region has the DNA TGTGCCATCAGTTGGTCCTACGAGCAGTTCTTC. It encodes CAISWSYEQFF.

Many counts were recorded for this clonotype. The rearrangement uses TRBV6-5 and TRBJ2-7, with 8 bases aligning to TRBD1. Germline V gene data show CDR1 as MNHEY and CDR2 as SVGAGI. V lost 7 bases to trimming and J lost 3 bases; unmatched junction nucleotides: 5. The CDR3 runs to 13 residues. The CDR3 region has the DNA TGTGCCAGCACCGCCGGACAGGGCTACGAGCAGTACTTC. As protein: CASTAGQGYEQYF.

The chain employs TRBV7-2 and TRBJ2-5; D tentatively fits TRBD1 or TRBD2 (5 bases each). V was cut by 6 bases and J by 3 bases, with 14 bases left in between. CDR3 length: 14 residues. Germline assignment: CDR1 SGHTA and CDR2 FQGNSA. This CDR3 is CASSLGPTKETQYF. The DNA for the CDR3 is TGTGCCAGCAGTTTGGGACCAACTAAAGAGACCCAGTACTTC.

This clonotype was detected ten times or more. CDR3 region: CASSSSRAVREQYF. CDR3 DNA: TGTGCCAGCAGTTCCTCCCGCGCCGTACGAGAGCAGTACTTC. V and J are TRBV12-3 or TRBV12-4 and TRBJ2-7; D gene ambiguous. Trimming cost V 4 bases and J 7 bases, with 17 bases left between them. The CDR3 loop spans 14 amino acids.

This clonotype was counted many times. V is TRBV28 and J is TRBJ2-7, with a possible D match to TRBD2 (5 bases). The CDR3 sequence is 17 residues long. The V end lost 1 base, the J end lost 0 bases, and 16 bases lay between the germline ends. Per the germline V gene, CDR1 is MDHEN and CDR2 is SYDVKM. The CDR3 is CASSLLLGSGSSYEQYF. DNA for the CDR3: TGTGCCAGCAGTTTATTACTAGGGTCGGGGTCCTCCTACGAGCAGTACTTC.